This TCR beta chain was retrieved from a study of blood T cell repertoires in COVID-19. Study-level background: The United States, Italy and Spain supplied acute and convalescent COVID-19 samples. T cells, B-cell-depleted T cells, or PBMCs provided the cDNA or gDNA that served as material.

The germline V gene has CDR1 SGHTA and CDR2 FQGNSA. This CDR3 is built from 15 residues. V was cut by 2 bases and J by 9 bases, with 17 bases left in between. Study processing details: Reference gene primer amplification gave nucleated cell count estimates. Repertoires were generated with immunoSEQ multiplex PCR, while TCRdb's copy carries only in-frame clones and drops some. Clone size and the V and J calls come from that table; the DNA yielded D and trimming. The sample holds roughly 250,000 clones, 70% to 90% seen once. Seattle's enrolled individuals joined amid active infection and were then monitored longitudinally.

The sequenced material came from peripheral blood. This sequence was found in a human donor with COVID-19, enrolled during active disease. The donor label of this sample is uncertain. The chain combines TRBV7-2 with TRBJ2-4, with D perhaps TRBD2 (5 bases). DNA for the CDR3: TGTGCCAGCAGCTTACCCCGGAGAGGAGGAAGCATTCAGTACTTC. Translated: CASSLPRRGGSIQYF.